The 32 T cell receptor beta chains below all came from one sample that was sequenced in a study of PD-L1 blockade in urothelial cancer (dated by TCRdb to about 2017). Libraries were constructed by the immunoSEQ multiplex PCR assay. Not all clones reach the TCRdb copy of this immuneACCESS table, which keeps in-frame sequences only. Checked studies attribute under half of the gap to unresolved V genes and leave the rest unexplained. The sample table shows 100,000 or so clones, and roughly nine tenths are seen once. The ten largest clones add up to 0.85% to 1% of the sample. The sequences come from PBMCs, collected around atezolizumab (anti-PD-L1) treatment. The receptors shown here come from a woman of 80 years or more with urothelial cancer.

The chain has TRBV7-8 and TRBJ2-1, with 11 nucleotides matching TRBD2. This CDR3 has 16 residues. Germline CDR1 reads SGHVS; CDR2 reads FQNEAQ. V lost 1 base, J lost 6 bases, and 5 bases stayed unmatched. The CDR3, as DNA: TGTGCCAGCAGCTTAGTAAGACTAGCGGGGACCAATGAGCAGTTCTTC. Encoded protein: CASSLVRLAGTNEQFF.

The rearrangement joins TRBV2 to TRBJ1-2; 8 nucleotides align to TRBD1. Germline V gene sequence: CDR1 SNHLY, CDR2 FYNNEI. The CDR3 has 13 amino acids. J was trimmed by 6 bases and V by 3 bases; bases with no gene match: 3. The CDR3 spells CASSENRGDGYTF. The CDR3 region has the DNA TGTGCCAGCAGTGAGAACAGGGGGGATGGCTACACCTTC.

This clone was recorded only once. The chain carries TRBV19 and TRBJ2-3, with a tentative D call TRBD2 (6 bases). The ends were cut back, 6 bases at V and 4 bases at J, with 14 bases in the middle. Germline V gene lookup returns CDR1 LNHDA and CDR2 SQIVND (reference sequence). The CDR3 is 14 residues long. Written as DNA, the CDR3 is TGTGCCAGTAGGATGGGGGGTGCTGCAGATACGCAGTATTTT. This gives the protein CASRMGGAADTQYF.

For this clone: Additional DNA sequences in this sample encode the identical CDR3. This sequence joins TRBV27 and TRBJ1-1, with TRBD1 as a possible D gene (5 bases). This CDR3 is built from 13 residues. V was trimmed by 6 bases and J by 1 base, leaving 9 bases between them. The V gene's germline CDR1 is MNHEY and CDR2 SMNVEV (reference sequence). The CDR3: CASSLTGNTEAFF. CDR3 DNA sequence: TGTGCCAGCAGCCTAACAGGGAACACTGAAGCTTTCTTT.

This clone was observed a handful of times. The chain uses TRBV14 and TRBJ1-3; no definite D call. Germline V gene data show CDR1 as SGHDN and CDR2 as FVKESK. V lost 4 bases to trimming and J lost 4 bases, with 8 bases between them. The CDR3 runs 13 residues. CDR3 bases: TGTGCCAGCAGCCTTTCCTCGGGAAACACCATATATTTT. Its protein is CASSLSSGNTIYF.

The chain employs TRBV7-8 and TRBJ1-4; D is possibly TRBD1 (6 bases). There are 16 residues in the CDR3. Germline assignment: CDR1 SGHVS and CDR2 FQNEAQ. Trimming removed 6 bases from V and 8 bases from J, with 22 bases in between. The CDR3 sequence is CASSQGGGGALEKLFF. The DNA of the CDR3 is TGTGCCAGCAGTCAGGGCGGGGGGGGCGCGTTAGAAAAACTGTTTTTT.

This chain joins TRBV2 and TRBJ1-3, with 8 bases lining up with TRBD1. Per germline, CDR1 SNHLY and CDR2 FYNNEI. CDR3 length: 13 amino acids. The V segment lost 8 bases and the J segment 4 bases; nucleotides outside the gene matches: 4. The CDR3 DNA reads TGTGCCAGCCACAGGACAGGGGGAAACACCATATATTTT. It is translated as CASHRTGGNTIYF.

The chain uses TRBV30 and TRBJ2-1; D unclear. The ends were cut back, 2 bases at V and 7 bases at J, with 9 bases in the middle. In germline, CDR1 is GTSNPN, CDR2 SVGIG (reference sequence). CDR3 length equals 12 residues. CDR3 loop: CAWSKLANEQFF. DNA of the CDR3: TGTGCCTGGAGTAAGTTAGCTAATGAGCAGTTCTTC.

This chain uses TRBV9 with TRBJ2-2; D gene uncertain. Trimming took 0 bases from V and 7 from J, leaving 16 bases between them. The CDR3 is 16 amino acids. The V gene's germline CDR1 is SGDLS and CDR2 YYNGEE. DNA for the CDR3: TGTGCCAGCAGCGTAGAGGCAGGCCGATCGGACGGGGAGCTGTTTTTT. It codes for CASSVEAGRSDGELFF.

CDR3 loop: CASSEAGQGHGYTF. CDR3 DNA: TGTGCCAGCAGTGAAGCCGGACAAGGGCATGGCTACACCTTC. The V gene is TRBV6-1, the J gene TRBJ1-2; weak D call: TRBD1 (5 bases). The CDR3 spans 14 residues. CDR1 MNHNS and CDR2 SASEGT come from the germline V gene. Trimming shortened V by 0 bases and J by 6 bases, and 11 bases separated the two germline ends.

The chain combines TRBV19 with TRBJ1-5; 7 nucleotides align to TRBD1. The germline V gene has CDR1 LNHDA and CDR2 SQIVND (reference sequence). CDR3 length equals 13 residues. The trim removed 10 bases at V and 4 bases at J, leaving 7 bases unmatched. CDR3 in DNA: TGTGCCACTTGGGGACAGAAAAATCAGCCCCAGCATTTT. Protein product: CATWGQKNQPQHF.

The chain employs TRBV7-3 and TRBJ1-1, with D unclear. V lost 6 bases, J lost 7 bases, and 21 bases lay in between. CDR1 and CDR2 (germline): SGHTA, FQGTGA. CDR3 length: 15 residues. The CDR3 DNA follows: TGTGCCAGCAGGTCATCGCACAGCAACCCCCATGAAGCTTTCTTT. Amino acid sequence: CASRSSHSNPHEAFF.

The J gene is TRBJ1-5, the V gene TRBV19, with a tentative D call TRBD1 (5 bases). The germline gives CDR1 LNHDA, CDR2 SQIVND (reference sequence). The CDR3 length is 12 residues. Trimming left V 5 bases short and J 6 bases short, with 8 bases between. CDR3 DNA sequence: TGTGCCAGTAGTTTCAGGGCTCAGCCCCAGCATTTT. It codes for CASSFRAQPQHF.

This chain connects TRBV11-2 to TRBJ1-3; D is unresolved. Trimming pared 6 bases from V and 7 bases from J, leaving 13 bases between. Germline lookup yields CDR1 SGHAT and CDR2 FQNNGV. There are 13 residues in the CDR3. Here the CDR3 reads CASSNLGLNTIYF. CDR3 sequence (DNA): TGTGCCAGCAGTAACCTTGGGCTGAACACCATATATTTT.

J is TRBJ2-7 and V is TRBV7-9, with 8 bases lining up with TRBD1. V lost 3 bases to trimming and J lost 2 bases; unmatched junction nucleotides: 12. The CDR3 length is 17 residues. Looked up from germline, CDR1 is SEHNR and CDR2 is FQNEAQ (reference sequence). The CDR3 DNA follows: TGTGCCAGCAGCTTGGGGACCGACAGGGGAGGCACCTACGAGCAGTACTTC. This gives the protein CASSLGTDRGGTYEQYF.

To note about this clone: At one end the junction does not follow the germline gene, possibly because of a read error. The chain combines TRBV2 with TRBJ2-7; 7 nucleotides align to TRBD2. Germline values: CDR1 SNHLY, CDR2 FYNNEI. This CDR3 region has 15 residues. CDR3 in DNA: TGTGCCAGCAGGGAAGAGGCGGGGGTTCCGGGAGAGCAGTACTTC. Its protein product is CASREEAGVPGEQYF.

Only a few counts were recorded for this clone. The V gene is TRBV5-1, the J gene TRBJ2-7; 10 positions match TRBD1. The CDR3 contains 15 residues. Germline-derived CDR1 and CDR2 are SGHRS and YFSETQ. V lost 4 bases, J lost 4 bases, and 8 bases stayed unmatched. CDR3 in DNA: TGCGCCAGCAGCCGCGGACAGGGGGGCCTGTACGAGCAGTACTTC. Its protein product is CASSRGQGGLYEQYF.

The V and J genes are TRBV19 and TRBJ1-5; the match to TRBD1 covers 10 bases. The germline gives CDR1 LNHDA, CDR2 SQIVND (reference sequence). This CDR3 has 16 amino acids. The ends lost 7 bases at V and 7 bases at J; junction bases unmatched: 13. DNA of the CDR3: TGTGCCAGTAACACTAGGACAGGGGGATTTGAGCAGCCCCAGCATTTT. It translates to CASNTRTGGFEQPQHF.

The chain has TRBV5-1 and TRBJ2-1; 8 bases fit TRBD2. Germline values: CDR1 SGHRS, CDR2 YFSETQ. The CDR3 spans 17 residues. Trimming cost V 0 bases and J 1 base; bases outside gene matches: 6. Here the CDR3 reads CASSLAGAGASYNEQFF. The CDR3 region has the DNA TGCGCCAGCAGCTTGGCCGGAGCGGGAGCGTCCTACAATGAGCAGTTCTTC.

V is TRBV7-9 and J is TRBJ2-2; 14 positions match TRBD2. The CDR3 runs to 19 residues. CDR1 and CDR2 (germline): SEHNR, FQNEAQ (reference sequence). V lost 3 bases and J lost 7; bases outside the gene matches: 13. CDR3 residues: CASSFLGLAGGKTSGELFF. Here the CDR3 DNA reads TGTGCCAGCAGCTTTCTTGGACTAGCGGGAGGAAAAACGAGCGGGGAGCTGTTTTTT.

The CDR3 DNA is TGCGCCAGCAGTTTCGACAGGGGGGGAGGCTACGAGCAGTACTTC. This codes for CASSFDRGGGYEQYF. V gene TRBV5-1 combines with J gene TRBJ2-7, with 9 bases that match TRBD1. The CDR3 extends over 15 amino acids. Germline V gene data show CDR1 as SGHRS and CDR2 as YFSETQ. Trimming took 5 bases from V and 3 from J; bases not matched to a gene: 9.

The J gene is TRBJ2-3, the V gene TRBV4-2, with unresolved D. The length of the CDR3 is 14 residues. Germline V CDR1 and CDR2: LGHNA, YNFKEQ. Trimming took 1 base from V and 2 from J, leaving 7 bases between them. The CDR3, as DNA: TGTGCCAGCAGCCAAGCATCTAACACAGATACGCAGTATTTT. Translated: CASSQASNTDTQYF.

The chain links TRBV6-1 to TRBJ1-4; D possibly corresponds to TRBD1 (6 bases). Trimming stripped 6 bases from V and 3 bases from J, with 11 bases between. Per the germline V gene, CDR1 is MNHNS and CDR2 is SASEGT. This CDR3 has 14 amino acids. In DNA form, the CDR3 reads TGTGCCAGCAGGCAGGGGCAGCCTAATGAAAAACTGTTTTTT. This gives the protein CASRQGQPNEKLFF.

The chain recombines TRBV2 with TRBJ1-1; TRBD1 might be the D (5 bases). Trimming removed 6 bases from V and 1 base from J, with 6 bases in between. Germline CDR1 SNHLY, CDR2 FYNNEI. This CDR3 is 12 amino acids long. The CDR3 is CASSRENTEAFF. The CDR3 nucleotides read TGTGCCAGCAGCAGGGAGAACACTGAAGCTTTCTTT.

Details on this clone: This sample also contains other DNA sequences that code for the same CDR3. This chain joins TRBV28 and TRBJ2-2; 13 nucleotides agree with TRBD2. With 5 bases clipped from V and 5 bases from J, the junction kept 8 bases outside the gene matches. The CDR3 spans 17 residues. From germline, CDR1 is MDHEN and CDR2 SYDVKM. The CDR3 here is CASSPRLAGGLTGELFF. For the CDR3, the DNA is TGTGCCAGCAGTCCCCGACTAGCGGGAGGTCTAACCGGGGAGCTGTTTTTT.

The CDR3 loop reads CASGRRFTHNEQFF. The CDR3 bases are TGTGCCAGCGGCAGGCGTTTTACCCACAATGAGCAGTTCTTC. This sequence joins TRBV2 and TRBJ2-1; unclear D gene. The germline gives CDR1 SNHLY, CDR2 FYNNEI. The CDR3 contains 14 residues. V was shortened by 8 bases and J by 5 bases, with 16 bases between the two germline ends.

The chain carries TRBV6-6 and TRBJ1-2, with D tentatively TRBD1 (5 bases). V was clipped by 7 bases and J by 4 bases, with 16 bases between them. Looked up from germline, CDR1 is MNHNY and CDR2 is SVGAGI (reference sequence). The CDR3 runs 14 residues. CDR3 nucleotides: TGTGCCAGCACGGGGGACCGAAAAGTCTATGGCTACACCTTC. It yields the protein CASTGDRKVYGYTF.

The rearrangement links TRBV5-1 to TRBJ1-2; TRBD1 is a possible D gene (6 bases). V was trimmed by 4 bases and J by 4 bases, leaving 17 bases between them. The CDR3 sequence is 15 residues long. Germline V CDR1 and CDR2: SGHRS, YFSETQ. The CDR3 DNA reads TGCGCCAGCAGCCTGGACAGTTTGACATCCTATGGCTACACCTTC. Translating it yields CASSLDSLTSYGYTF.

The J gene is TRBJ2-1, the V gene TRBV5-4, with TRBD2 matching 7 bases. With V trimmed by 3 bases and J by 0 bases, 12 bases remained unmatched. The CDR3 loop spans 18 amino acids. Germline V lookup: CDR1 SGHNT, CDR2 YYREEE (reference sequence). CDR3 sequence (DNA): TGTGCCAGCAGCTCACCGGGACTACCAACCAGCTCCTACAATGAGCAGTTCTTC. Its translation is CASSSPGLPTSSYNEQFF.

The V call is TRBV5-1, the J call TRBJ1-1, with a tentative D call TRBD1 (6 bases). V lost 0 bases and J lost 4, with 10 bases in between. Germline CDR1 reads SGHRS; CDR2 reads YFSETQ. The CDR3 sequence is 14 residues long. CDR3 loop: CASSLERGGTEAFF. In nucleotides, the CDR3 is TGCGCCAGCAGCTTGGAACGAGGGGGCACTGAAGCTTTCTTT. Filled out from reference TRBV5-1 and TRBJ1-1, the complete variable domain reads KAGVTQTPRYLIKTRGQQVTLSCSPISGHRSVSWYQQTPGQGLQFLFEYFSETQRNKGNFPGRFSGRQFSNSRSEMNVSTLELGDSALYLCASSLERGGTEAFFGQGTRLTVV.

The J gene is TRBJ2-5, the V gene TRBV4-1; 9 bases are a match to TRBD2. The DNA end lines up better with TRBJ2-7; the J call may be wrong. This CDR3 is 17 amino acids long. Per germline, CDR1 MGHRA and CDR2 YSYEKL. The CDR3 here is CASSQDATSGPGGEQYF. CDR3 nucleotide sequence: TGCGCCAGCAGCCAAGACGCGACTAGCGGCCCTGGGGGCGAGCAGTACTTC.

V gene TRBV11-1 combines with J gene TRBJ2-3; D gene ambiguous. Trimming left V 2 bases short and J 3 bases short, with 3 bases between. Germline CDR1 is SGHAT and CDR2 is FQDESV (reference sequence). The CDR3 length is 12 residues. CDR3 amino acids: CASSLRTDTQYF. The CDR3 DNA reads as TGTGCCAGCAGCTTACGGACAGATACGCAGTATTTT.